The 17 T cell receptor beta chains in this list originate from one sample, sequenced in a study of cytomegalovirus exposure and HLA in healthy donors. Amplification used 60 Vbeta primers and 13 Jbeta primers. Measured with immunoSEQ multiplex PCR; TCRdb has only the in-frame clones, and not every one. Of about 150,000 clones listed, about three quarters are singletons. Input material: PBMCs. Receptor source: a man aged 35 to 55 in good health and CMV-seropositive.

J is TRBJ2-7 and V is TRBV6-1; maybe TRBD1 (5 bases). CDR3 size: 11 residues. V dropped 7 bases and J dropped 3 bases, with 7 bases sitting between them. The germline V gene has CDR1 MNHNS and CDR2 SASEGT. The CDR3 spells CASTGNYEQYF. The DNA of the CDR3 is TGTGCCAGCACAGGGAACTACGAGCAGTACTTC.

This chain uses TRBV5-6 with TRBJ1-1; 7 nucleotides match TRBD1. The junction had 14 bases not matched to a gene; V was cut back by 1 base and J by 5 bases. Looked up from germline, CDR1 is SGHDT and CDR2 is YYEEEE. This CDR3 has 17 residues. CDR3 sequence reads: CASSLSRTGVLGTEAFF. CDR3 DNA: TGTGCCAGCAGCTTGTCCCGAACAGGGGTTCTGGGAACTGAAGCTTTCTTT.

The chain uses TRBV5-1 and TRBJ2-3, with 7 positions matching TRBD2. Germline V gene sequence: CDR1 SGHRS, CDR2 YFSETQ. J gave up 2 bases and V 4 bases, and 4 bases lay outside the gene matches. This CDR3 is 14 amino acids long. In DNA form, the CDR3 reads TGCGCCAGCAGCGCGGCGGGGGTCACAGATACGCAGTATTTT. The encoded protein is CASSAAGVTDTQYF.

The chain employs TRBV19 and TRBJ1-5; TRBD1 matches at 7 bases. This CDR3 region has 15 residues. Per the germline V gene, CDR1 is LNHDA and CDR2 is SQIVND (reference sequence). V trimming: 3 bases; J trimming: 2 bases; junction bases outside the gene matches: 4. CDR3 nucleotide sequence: TGTGCCAGTAGTATCATCGGACAGGGCAATCAGCCCCAGCATTTT. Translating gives CASSIIGQGNQPQHF.

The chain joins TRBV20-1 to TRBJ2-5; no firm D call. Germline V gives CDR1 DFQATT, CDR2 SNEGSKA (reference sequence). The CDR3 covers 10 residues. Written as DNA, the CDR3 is TGCTCCGTGAGCCGTGAGACCCAGTACTTC. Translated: CSVSRETQYF.

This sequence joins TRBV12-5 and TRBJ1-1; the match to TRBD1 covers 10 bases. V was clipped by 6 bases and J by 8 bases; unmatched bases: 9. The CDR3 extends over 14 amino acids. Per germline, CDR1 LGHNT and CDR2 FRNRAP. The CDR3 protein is CASGPDRGKLEAFF. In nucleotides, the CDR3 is TGTGCTAGTGGCCCGGACAGGGGGAAGTTGGAAGCTTTCTTT. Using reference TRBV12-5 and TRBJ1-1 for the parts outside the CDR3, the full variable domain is DARVTQTPRHKVTEMGQEVTMRCQPILGHNTVFWYRQTMMQGLELLAYFRNRAPLDDSGMPKDRFSAEMPDATLATLKIQPSEPRDSAVYFCASGPDRGKLEAFFGQGTRLTVV.

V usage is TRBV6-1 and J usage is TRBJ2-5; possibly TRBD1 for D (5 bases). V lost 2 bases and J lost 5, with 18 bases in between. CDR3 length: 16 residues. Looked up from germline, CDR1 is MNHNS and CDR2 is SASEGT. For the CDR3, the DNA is TGTGCCAGCAGTGAAAGGGGCCAGGGTGGCATGGAGACCCAGTACTTC. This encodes CASSERGQGGMETQYF.

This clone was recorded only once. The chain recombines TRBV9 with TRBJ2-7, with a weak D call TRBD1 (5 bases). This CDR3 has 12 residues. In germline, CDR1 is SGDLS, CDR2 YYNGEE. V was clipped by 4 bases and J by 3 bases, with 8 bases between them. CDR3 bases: TGTGCCAGCAGCCGCGACAGCTACGAGCAGTACTTC. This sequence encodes CASSRDSYEQYF.

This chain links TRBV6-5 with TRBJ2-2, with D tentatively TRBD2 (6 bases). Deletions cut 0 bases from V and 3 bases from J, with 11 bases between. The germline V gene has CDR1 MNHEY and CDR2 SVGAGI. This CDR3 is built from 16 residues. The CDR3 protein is CASSYSGGGYTGELFF. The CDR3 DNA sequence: TGTGCCAGCAGTTACTCCGGGGGAGGATACACCGGGGAGCTGTTTTTT.

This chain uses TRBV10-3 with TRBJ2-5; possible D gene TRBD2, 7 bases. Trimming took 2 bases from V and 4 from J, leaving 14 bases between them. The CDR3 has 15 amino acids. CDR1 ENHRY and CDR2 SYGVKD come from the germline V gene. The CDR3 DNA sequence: TGTGCCATCAGTGAGAGCAAGGGAGGGGGAGAGACCCAGTACTTC. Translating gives CAISESKGGGETQYF.

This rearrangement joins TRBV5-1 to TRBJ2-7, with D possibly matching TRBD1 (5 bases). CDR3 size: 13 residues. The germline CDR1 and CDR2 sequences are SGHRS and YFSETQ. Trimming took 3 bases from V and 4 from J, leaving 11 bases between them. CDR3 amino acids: CASSSGSMYEQYF. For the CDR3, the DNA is TGCGCCAGCAGCTCAGGGTCGATGTACGAGCAGTACTTC.

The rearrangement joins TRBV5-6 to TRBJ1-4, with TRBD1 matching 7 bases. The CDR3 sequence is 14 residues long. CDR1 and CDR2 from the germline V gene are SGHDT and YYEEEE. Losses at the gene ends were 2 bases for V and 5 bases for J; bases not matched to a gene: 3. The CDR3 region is CASSFGTENEKLFF. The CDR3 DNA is TGTGCCAGCAGCTTTGGGACAGAGAATGAAAAACTGTTTTTT.

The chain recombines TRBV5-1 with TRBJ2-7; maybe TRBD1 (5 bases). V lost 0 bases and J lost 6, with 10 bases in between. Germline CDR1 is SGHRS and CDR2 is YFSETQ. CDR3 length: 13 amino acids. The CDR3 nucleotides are TGCGCCAGCAGCTTGGAGGGGATGGGCGAGCAGTACTTC. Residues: CASSLEGMGEQYF.

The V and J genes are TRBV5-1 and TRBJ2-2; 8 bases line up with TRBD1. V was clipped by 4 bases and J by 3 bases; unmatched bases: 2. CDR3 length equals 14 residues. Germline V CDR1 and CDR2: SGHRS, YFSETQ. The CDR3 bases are TGCGCCAGCAGCAGGACAGGGTACACCGGGGAGCTGTTTTTT. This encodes CASSRTGYTGELFF.

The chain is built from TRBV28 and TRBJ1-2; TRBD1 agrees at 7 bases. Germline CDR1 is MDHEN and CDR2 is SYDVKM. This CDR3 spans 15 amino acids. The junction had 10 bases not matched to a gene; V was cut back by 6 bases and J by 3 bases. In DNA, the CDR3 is TGTGCCAGCAGCCTCCGGGACAGACGACACTATGGCTACACCTTC. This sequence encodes CASSLRDRRHYGYTF.

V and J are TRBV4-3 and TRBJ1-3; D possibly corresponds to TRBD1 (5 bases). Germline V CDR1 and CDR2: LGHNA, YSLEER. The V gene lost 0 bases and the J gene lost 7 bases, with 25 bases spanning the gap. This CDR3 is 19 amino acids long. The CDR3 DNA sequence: TGCGCCAGCAGCCAAGAGGCGACAGTCCTCACTCCGGTCAGCAACACCATATATTTT. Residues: CASSQEATVLTPVSNTIYF.

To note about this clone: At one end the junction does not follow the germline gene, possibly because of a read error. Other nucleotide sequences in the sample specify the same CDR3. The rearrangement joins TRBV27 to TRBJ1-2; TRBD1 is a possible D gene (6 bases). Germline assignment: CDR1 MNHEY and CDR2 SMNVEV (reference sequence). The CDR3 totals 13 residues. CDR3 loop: CASSLGQNYGYTF. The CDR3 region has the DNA TGCGCCAGCAGTTTAGGACAGAACTATGGCTACACCTTC.